The present T cell receptor (beta chain) was sequenced within a study of shared clonotypes between healthy human individuals. As for the study in general: A donor's plate count was three for CD4 naive and three for CD4 memory; CD8 naive had two and CD8 memory one. Study conclusions and caveats: Larger estimated richness was generally seen in naive subsets than in memory subsets.

The V end was cut by 2 bases, the J end by 7 bases, with 12 bases between. Looked up from germline, CDR1 is SGDLS and CDR2 is YYNGEE. The CDR3 contains 14 residues. Of note for this clone: The antigen is unknown.

The table came from immunoSEQ multiplex PCR; TCRdb's copy has only in-frame clones and leaves some out. The table shows more than 500,000 clones, with 95% to 97% occurring only once. Sequencing was performed on naive CD4+ T cells sorted from blood. Subset described: CD45RA+ positively selected. The origin of this receptor is a woman aged 25 to 39 in good health. The chain combines TRBV9 with TRBJ1-4; D call uncertain. In DNA, the CDR3 is TGTGCCAGCAGCGTTGGGTCGCTTGCTGAAAAACTGTTTTTT. Protein: CASSVGSLAEKLFF.